A single sample gave rise to the 23 T cell receptor beta chains below, sequenced in a study of T cell repertoires in cytomegalovirus infection. Antigens for these TCRs are unknown. Each CDR3 protein gets one entry after TCRdb re-called the reads with MiXCR. The sample has around 340,000 distinct CDR3 sequences, roughly 29% seen once. The material sequenced was cultured PBMCs, taken from culture after CMV antigen stimulation. These receptors all stem from a human donor in good health (CMV status not recorded). Some clones in this sample may be carry-over from other donors' samples.

The rearrangement uses TRBV6-5 and TRBJ1-2, with 10 positions matching TRBD1. V was clipped by 0 bases and J by 7 bases; unmatched bases: 2. The CDR3 sequence is 14 residues long. Germline loops: CDR1 MNHEY, CDR2 SVGAGI. In DNA form, the CDR3 reads TGTGCCAGCAGTTACTCGAGGACAGGGGGTGGCTACACCTTC. Residues: CASSYSRTGGGYTF.

The table lists this clonotype with a few counts. J is TRBJ2-7 and V is TRBV7-3, with 7 bases aligning to TRBD2. V lost 1 base, J lost 4 bases, and 10 bases stayed unmatched. CDR3 length equals 16 residues. CDR1 and CDR2 from the germline V gene are SGHTA and FQGTGA. CDR3 sequence: CASSLRVGRENYEQYF. CDR3 nucleotides: TGTGCCAGCAGCTTAAGGGTGGGGCGGGAGAATTACGAGCAGTACTTC.

The chain has TRBV12-3 or TRBV12-4 and TRBJ1-2, with D perhaps matching TRBD1 (5 bases). The length of the CDR3 is 17 residues. With 3 bases removed from V and 4 bases from J, the gap between germline ends came to 21 bases. This chain's CDR3 is CASSFYETVQGRYGYTF. CDR3 sequence (DNA): TGTGCCAGCAGTTTCTACGAAACGGTCCAGGGACGCTATGGCTACACCTTC.

The genes are TRBV11-2 and TRBJ2-1, with 7 bases lining up with TRBD2. Unmatched junction bases numbered 6, after V lost 4 bases and J lost 6 bases. The CDR3 loop spans 14 amino acids. CDR1 is SGHAT, CDR2 FQNNGV, per germline. In DNA, the CDR3 is TGTGCCAGCAGCTCGGGGGGATCCAGCAATGAGCAGTTCTTC. It specifies CASSSGGSSNEQFF.

This clonotype has only a few counts. The chain joins TRBV30 to TRBJ2-7; tentatively, D is TRBD1 (6 bases). This CDR3 is built from 13 residues. The germline V and J ends were trimmed by 8 bases and 4 bases, with 18 bases remaining between them. Germline V gives CDR1 GTSNPN, CDR2 SVGIG (reference sequence). The DNA for the CDR3 is TGTGCCGGCCGCCCCGGACAGTGGTACGAGCAGTACTTC. Encoded protein: CAGRPGQWYEQYF.

This clonotype has a handful of counts. The chain carries TRBV10-3 and TRBJ2-7; no clear D gene. Germline assignment: CDR1 ENHRY and CDR2 SYGVKD. Trimming stripped 2 bases from V and 1 base from J, with 9 bases between. This CDR3 comprises 14 residues. The CDR3 DNA follows: TGTGCCATCAGTGAGGGCAGGCTTTCCTACGAGCAGTACTTC. It translates to CAISEGRLSYEQYF.

The chain has TRBV25-1 and TRBJ2-7; D uncertain. The V end lost 4 bases, the J end lost 12 bases, and 4 bases lay between the germline ends. Germline CDR1 reads MGHDK; CDR2 reads SYGVNS. This CDR3 region has 8 residues. CDR3 sequence: CASSGSYF. CDR3 DNA sequence: TGTGCCAGCAGTGGATCGTACTTC.

This clonotype was observed a handful of times. The chain has TRBV19 and TRBJ1-1; 7 positions match TRBD1. The CDR3 runs 13 residues. CDR1 and CDR2 from the germline V gene are LNHDA and SQIVND (reference sequence). J gave up 7 bases and V 0 bases, and 2 bases lay outside the gene matches. This chain's CDR3 is CASSIDHRGEAFF. DNA for the CDR3: TGTGCCAGTAGTATAGACCACAGGGGTGAAGCTTTCTTT. The whole variable domain, remainder taken from reference TRBV19 and TRBJ1-1, is DGGITQSPKYLFRKEGQNVTLSCEQNLNHDAMYWYRQDPGQGLRLIYYSQIVNDFQKGDIAEGYSVSREKKESFPLTVTSAQKNPTAFYLCASSIDHRGEAFFGQGTRLTVV.

This chain links TRBV27 with TRBJ1-4; D not resolved. V was shortened by 7 bases and J by 4 bases, with 13 bases between the two germline ends. The germline CDR1 and CDR2 sequences are MNHEY and SMNVEV (reference sequence). There are 14 residues in the CDR3. The CDR3 protein is CASKGDDLNEKLFF. CDR3 nucleotides: TGTGCCAGCAAGGGAGACGACCTTAATGAAAAACTGTTTTTT.

There are a few counts of this clonotype. The chain couples TRBV11-2 to TRBJ2-1, with 13 bases that match TRBD2. Germline CDR1 SGHAT, CDR2 FQNNGV. With V trimmed by 5 bases and J by 0 bases, 7 bases remained unmatched. The CDR3 contains 18 residues. CDR3 sequence: CASSPGTSGIFSYNEQFF. The CDR3 DNA reads TGTGCCAGCAGCCCGGGGACTAGCGGGATCTTCTCCTACAATGAGCAGTTCTTC.

The rearrangement uses TRBV18 and TRBJ1-1; the D is unclear. The germline V and J ends were trimmed by 5 bases and 3 bases, with 4 bases remaining between them. The CDR3 extends over 11 amino acids. The germline V gene has CDR1 KGHSH and CDR2 LQKENI. The CDR3 reads CASSGDTEAFF. The CDR3 coding sequence is TGTGCCAGCTCAGGAGACACTGAAGCTTTCTTT.

The rearrangement links TRBV6-2 or TRBV6-3 to TRBJ2-1, with D unclear. Trimming pared 0 bases from V and 4 bases from J, leaving 4 bases between. CDR1 MNHEY and CDR2 SVGEGT come from the germline V gene. This CDR3 has 13 residues. The CDR3 spells CASSYSKYNEQFF. Here the CDR3 DNA reads TGTGCCAGCAGTTACTCGAAATACAATGAGCAGTTCTTC.

Remarks on this clonotype: The junction departs from germline at one end; a sequencing error may be responsible. The chain has TRBV20-1 and TRBJ1-6; TRBD1 is a possible D gene (5 bases). The V gene's germline CDR1 is DFQATT and CDR2 SNEGSKA (reference sequence). This CDR3 is built from 13 residues. The CDR3 region has the DNA TGCAGTGCTAGTGTCAGGGAAGATTCAGCCCTCCACTTT. It is translated as CSASVREDSALHF.

This chain links TRBV2 with TRBJ1-6; the D gene is possibly TRBD1 (5 bases). The CDR3 runs 15 residues. Between the trimmed V and J ends, which lost 5 bases and 0 bases, there was a span of 8 bases. CDR1 is SNHLY, CDR2 FYNNEI, per germline. The CDR3 sequence is CASSYRSSYNSPLHF. The CDR3 DNA sequence: TGTGCCAGCAGTTACAGGAGCTCCTATAATTCACCCCTCCACTTT.

The chain joins TRBV5-1 to TRBJ2-1; 11 nucleotides align to TRBD1. The V segment lost 4 bases and the J segment 0 bases; nucleotides outside the gene matches: 9. In germline, CDR1 is SGHRS, CDR2 YFSETQ. This CDR3 is built from 18 residues. CDR3 in amino acids: CASSPRRGQGDSYNEQFF. CDR3 nucleotides: TGCGCCAGCAGCCCCCGTCGGGGACAGGGGGACTCCTACAATGAGCAGTTCTTC.

The rearrangement uses TRBV19 and TRBJ1-5, with 7 positions matching TRBD1. Germline V gives CDR1 LNHDA, CDR2 SQIVND (reference sequence). The CDR3 sequence is 15 residues long. V was clipped by 6 bases and J by 6 bases; unmatched bases: 11. The DNA of the CDR3 is TGTGCCAGTAGGACCGACAGGGCTCGGAGTCAGCCCCAGCATTTT. It translates to CASRTDRARSQPQHF. Complete variable domain (other parts from reference TRBV19 and TRBJ1-5): DGGITQSPKYLFRKEGQNVTLSCEQNLNHDAMYWYRQDPGQGLRLIYYSQIVNDFQKGDIAEGYSVSREKKESFPLTVTSAQKNPTAFYLCASRTDRARSQPQHFGDGTRLSIL.

This clonotype was recorded many times. The gene calls are TRBV11-2 and TRBJ2-4; D may be TRBD2 (7 bases). The CDR3 contains 16 residues. Per the germline V gene, CDR1 is SGHAT and CDR2 is FQNNGV. V was cut by 1 base and J by 2 bases, with 12 bases left in between. In nucleotides, the CDR3 is TGTGCCAGCAGCTTAGGGGGGGGCTCGACCAAAAACATTCAGTACTTC. Protein product: CASSLGGGSTKNIQYF.

The chain is built from TRBV7-9 and TRBJ2-7, with a weak D call TRBD1 (6 bases). The V end was cut by 5 bases, the J end by 3 bases, with 8 bases between. Germline CDR1 is SEHNR and CDR2 is FQNEAQ (reference sequence). The length of the CDR3 is 12 residues. The CDR3 nucleotides are TGTGCCAGCAGCAAACAGGGCTACGAGCAGTACTTC. Protein: CASSKQGYEQYF.

This clonotype occurred once. The chain employs TRBV15 and TRBJ2-7, with D possibly being TRBD1 (6 bases). CDR1 and CDR2 from the germline V gene are LNHNV and YYDKDF (reference sequence). V was pared by 4 bases and J by 4 bases, with 11 bases between. This CDR3 contains 13 residues. CDR3: CATSNRVGYEQYF. DNA of the CDR3: TGTGCCACCAGCAACAGGGTTGGGTACGAGCAGTACTTC.

This clonotype was recorded a few times. The chain uses TRBV7-9 and TRBJ2-3; no clear D gene. Germline values: CDR1 SEHNR, CDR2 FQNEAQ (reference sequence). V was pared by 8 bases and J by 5 bases, with 11 bases between. This CDR3 is built from 12 residues. Here the CDR3 DNA reads TGTGCCAGCTCAAGCGCAGGAGATACGCAGTATTTT. This sequence encodes CASSSAGDTQYF.

On this clonotype itself: A read error is possible here, since a much larger clone lies one base away. This rearrangement joins TRBV7-3 to TRBJ2-5; 7 positions agree with TRBD1. CDR1 and CDR2 from the germline V gene are SGHTA and FQGTGA. The CDR3 length is 15 residues. The CDR3: CAGSLYPGQQETQYF. In nucleotides, the CDR3 is TGTGCCGGCAGCTTATACCCGGGACAGCAAGAGACCCAGTACTTC.

In this sample, this clonotype turned up a few times. This chain links TRBV7-6 with TRBJ1-2; D might be TRBD1 (5 bases). The V end lost 2 bases, the J end lost 5 bases, and 21 bases lay between the germline ends. The germline V gene encodes CDR1 SGHVS and CDR2 FNYEAQ. The CDR3 spans 17 residues. The CDR3 DNA follows: TGTGCCAGCAGCTTAAAAGCAGATTTGGGACCGAAATATGGCTACACCTTC. Translated, it gives CASSLKADLGPKYGYTF.

This clonotype was counted only a few times. The chain employs TRBV9 and TRBJ2-1, with 8 bases matching TRBD1. Germline V gene sequence: CDR1 SGDLS, CDR2 YYNGEE. The CDR3 is made up of 15 amino acids. The J segment lost 12 bases and the V segment lost 4 bases, leaving 15 bases of the junction unmatched. The chain's CDR3 is CASSPSQGGDTVQFF. In DNA form, the CDR3 reads TGTGCCAGCAGCCCCTCACAGGGGGGCGATACCGTGCAGTTCTTC.